These 18 T cell receptor beta chains were all obtained from the same sample, sequenced in a study of blood T cells in healthy people across ages. The second PCR ran about 6 to 12 cycles with a sample-barcoded 5' primer and J-beta primers. TCRdb re-called the 5' RACE reads through MiXCR, storing one row per CDR3 protein. The sample carries about 800,000 distinct CDR3 sequences, around a quarter recorded once. This sample also appeared in a second study, on T cells of mothers and their children.

The sample taken for sequencing was blood. The receptors shown here come from a boy younger than 18 in good health.

A few counts support this clonotype. Germline is not matched at one junction end, which may reflect a read error. The genes are TRBV7-2 and TRBJ1-1, with D possibly matching TRBD1 (5 bases). Germline V gives CDR1 SGHTA, CDR2 FQGNSA. The CDR3 is 13 amino acids. The chain's CDR3 is CAGSSDVGGEAFF. In DNA form, the CDR3 reads TGTGCCGGCAGCTCTGACGTTGGGGGTGAAGCTTTCTTT. Supplemented by reference TRBV7-2 and TRBJ1-1, the full variable domain reads GAGVSQSPSNKVTEKGKDVELRCDPISGHTALYWYRQSLGQGLEFLIYFQGNSAPDKSGLPSDRFSAERTGGSVSTLTIQRTQQEDSAVYLCAGSSDVGGEAFFGQGTRLTVV.

In its sample, this clonotype was seen a few times. This chain connects TRBV5-1 to TRBJ2-1, with 10 positions matching TRBD2. The CDR3 is 15 residues long. Germline CDR1 is SGHRS and CDR2 is YFSETQ. Unmatched junction bases numbered 9, after V lost 4 bases and J lost 8 bases. CDR3 nucleotides: TGCGCCAGCAGCCAGGGCCTAGCGGGGGTGGATGAGCAGTTCTTC. Its protein is CASSQGLAGVDEQFF.

V is TRBV20-1 and J is TRBJ2-4, with D possibly TRBD1 on 6 matching bases. The germline gives CDR1 DFQATT, CDR2 SNEGSKA (reference sequence). This CDR3 contains 15 residues. V was cut by 5 bases and J by 0 bases, with 14 bases left in between. The CDR3 loop is CSAPEDSLAKNIQYF. CDR3 DNA: TGCAGTGCTCCTGAGGACAGTCTAGCCAAAAACATTCAGTACTTC.

The chain uses TRBV2 and TRBJ1-4; D unresolved. CDR3 length: 11 amino acids. From germline, CDR1 is SNHLY and CDR2 FYNNEI. Between the trimmed V and J ends, which lost 2 bases and 8 bases, there was a span of 3 bases. CDR3 sequence reads: CASSEREKLFF. The CDR3 coding sequence is TGTGCCAGCAGTGAAAGGGAAAAACTGTTTTTT.

In its sample, this clonotype was seen a few times. V gene TRBV7-3 combines with J gene TRBJ2-3; 7 bases are shared with TRBD2. CDR3 length: 16 residues. The V and J ends lost 2 bases and 0 bases, in that order; junction bases with no gene match: 5. Germline loops: CDR1 SGHTA, CDR2 FQGTGA. The CDR3 DNA sequence: TGTGCCAGCAGCTTAGTCGGGGGGTTAAGCACAGATACGCAGTATTTT. Translation: CASSLVGGLSTDTQYF.

This clonotype was counted a few times. The chain carries TRBV7-2 and TRBJ1-4; 11 bases map to TRBD1. V shed 4 bases, J shed 5 bases, and the junction held 3 bases outside the gene matches. The germline CDR1 and CDR2 sequences are SGHTA and FQGNSA. This CDR3 region has 15 residues. The CDR3 reads CASSWDRGANEKLFF. The DNA of the CDR3 is TGTGCCAGCAGCTGGGACAGGGGGGCGAATGAAAAACTGTTTTTT.

This clonotype was detected only a few times. The rearrangement joins TRBV29-1 to TRBJ2-5; D gene ambiguous. Near its end, the DNA agrees better with TRBJ2-1, so the J call may be wrong. This CDR3 comprises 13 residues. Germline lookup yields CDR1 SQVTM and CDR2 ANQGSEA. The CDR3 DNA reads TGCAGCGTTGAAGATCGAAGGGATCATGAGCAGTTCTTC. It is translated as CSVEDRRDHEQFF.

This clonotype was observed a handful of times. This sequence joins TRBV6-5 and TRBJ2-6; D remains ambiguous. Trimming took off 7 bases at V and 0 bases at J, with 7 bases between the two ends. Germline values: CDR1 MNHEY, CDR2 SVGAGI. The CDR3 covers 14 residues. CDR3 nucleotide sequence: TGTGCCAGCACTCAAAGCTCTGGGGCCAACGTCCTGACTTTC. Translated, it gives CASTQSSGANVLTF.

This clonotype is categorized as medium-sized. DNA for the CDR3: TGCAGCTCCGAGGAGGGGGCCTACAATGAGCAGTTCTTC. Its protein is CSSEEGAYNEQFF. The chain has TRBV29-1 and TRBJ2-1; D possibly uses TRBD1 or TRBD2 (6 bases each). There are 13 residues in the CDR3. Trimming shortened V by 8 bases and J by 2 bases, and 13 bases separated the two germline ends. The V gene's germline CDR1 is SQVTM and CDR2 ANQGSEA.

The chain links TRBV7-2 to TRBJ2-3, with 12 bases aligning to TRBD2. The length of the CDR3 is 18 residues. V gave up 3 bases and J gave up 2 bases; unmatched junction bases: 9. Germline assignment: CDR1 SGHTA and CDR2 FQGNSA. The CDR3 spells CASSLLVLAGGITDTQYF. The CDR3 DNA follows: TGTGCCAGCAGCTTGTTGGTCCTAGCGGGGGGGATCACAGATACGCAGTATTTT.

The chain employs TRBV7-6 and TRBJ2-2, with 11 bases identical to TRBD1. Germline CDR1 SGHVS, CDR2 FNYEAQ. V lost 5 bases to trimming and J lost 3 bases; unmatched junction nucleotides: 5. This CDR3 comprises 16 residues. This CDR3 is CASSSRDRGDTGELFF. CDR3 coding DNA: TGTGCCAGCAGCAGTAGGGACAGGGGGGACACCGGGGAGCTGTTTTTT.

Note on this clonotype: The junction differs from germline at one of its ends, possibly a read error. The rearrangement links TRBV6-2 or TRBV6-3 to TRBJ2-7; 9 nucleotides match TRBD1. Germline CDR1 MNHEY, CDR2 SVGEGT. The CDR3 is 16 residues long. CDR3 region: CASSGPGTGSSCEQYF. The CDR3, as DNA: TGTGCCAGCAGTGGACCCGGGACAGGGAGCTCCTGCGAGCAGTACTTC.

A few counts support this clonotype. The genes are TRBV7-9 and TRBJ1-2; a weak D match, TRBD1 (5 bases). The CDR3 has 14 amino acids. The germline V gene encodes CDR1 SEHNR and CDR2 FQNEAQ (reference sequence). Trimming removed 2 bases at V and 4 bases at J, with 11 bases between. CDR3 DNA: TGTGCCAGCAGCTTAACGGGGACTTCCTATGGCTACACCTTC. Amino acids: CASSLTGTSYGYTF. Full variable domain (outside the CDR3, taken from reference TRBV7-9 and TRBJ1-2): DTGVSQNPRHKITKRGQNVTFRCDPISEHNRLYWYRQTLGQGPEFLTYFQNEAQLEKSRLLSDRFSAERPKGSFSTLEIQRTEQGDSAMYLCASSLTGTSYGYTFGSGTRLTVV.

This clonotype was seen a handful of times. This chain uses TRBV27 with TRBJ2-4; D could derive from TRBD1 or TRBD2 (5 bases each). The germline gives CDR1 MNHEY, CDR2 SMNVEV (reference sequence). V was cut by 0 bases and J by 3 bases, with 12 bases left in between. CDR3 length equals 16 residues. CDR3: CASSLSGGLGKNIQYF. The CDR3 bases are TGTGCCAGCAGTTTATCTGGGGGTTTGGGCAAAAACATTCAGTACTTC.

This chain links TRBV11-2 with TRBJ1-2, with a tentative D call TRBD1 (5 bases). Per germline, CDR1 SGHAT and CDR2 FQNNGV. This CDR3 is 12 amino acids long. The ends were cut back, 4 bases at V and 7 bases at J, with 10 bases in the middle. CDR3 nucleotide sequence: TGTGCCAGCAGCTACAACGGGGCTGGCTACACCTTC. It translates to CASSYNGAGYTF.

V gene TRBV5-1 combines with J gene TRBJ2-5; 9 bases fit TRBD2. TRBJ2-1 explains the end of the DNA better; the J call may be wrong. This CDR3 is built from 15 residues. Germline-derived CDR1 and CDR2 are SGHRS and YFSETQ. The CDR3 coding sequence is TGCGCCAGCAGCACCCTAGCGGGACCGGGGAATGAGCAGTTCTTC. This encodes CASSTLAGPGNEQFF.

V gene TRBV9 combines with J gene TRBJ2-5, with 10 nucleotides matching TRBD2. Near its end, the DNA agrees better with TRBJ2-1, so the J call may be wrong. Germline V gene sequence: CDR1 SGDLS, CDR2 YYNGEE. This CDR3 has 18 amino acids. The CDR3 DNA follows: TGTGCCAGCAGCGGAGGAGTTAGCGGGGGGATCCTACCCAATGAGCAGTTCTTC. Translated, it gives CASSGGVSGGILPNEQFF.

A few counts support this clonotype. The chain is built from TRBV4-3 and TRBJ1-4, with a tentative D call TRBD1 (6 bases). This CDR3 has 16 amino acids. V was clipped by 0 bases and J by 3 bases, with 11 bases between them. Germline V lookup: CDR1 LGHNA, CDR2 YSLEER. The CDR3 sequence: CASSQDPRGSNEKLFF. The CDR3 nucleotides read TGCGCCAGCAGCCAAGATCCCAGGGGATCTAATGAAAAACTGTTTTTT.